These T cell receptor beta chains were read from a single sample in a study of cytomegalovirus exposure and HLA in healthy donors. Clones were read by immunoSEQ multiplex PCR, and TCRdb kept only the in-frame ones, dropping some. The sample carries roughly 150,000 clones, over 80% recorded once. Sequenced input: PBMCs. These receptors all come from a woman in her late teens or twenties in good health and CMV-seronegative. Each CDR3 is given with its conserved first and last residue. A D gene is named only where the DNA matches it firmly. Clone sizes are given selectively: once, few, many, or a class where the clone is expanded.

J gene,clone size,D gene,V gene,CDR3 length,CDR3 DNA,CDR3 protein
TRBJ2-2,many,TRBD2,TRBV19,16,TGTGCCAGTAGTATACAGACTAGCGGGCGGACCGGGGAGCTGTTTTTT,CASSIQTSGRTGELFF
TRBJ2-3,-,-,TRBV5-1,17,TGCGCCAGCAAAACCGGGTTGACAGCCGCCAGCACAGATACGCAGTATTTT,CASKTGLTAASTDTQYF
TRBJ2-5,-,TRBD2,TRBV15,15,TGTGCCACCAGCAGAGGACTAGCGGGGCAAGAGACCCAGTACTTC,CATSRGLAGQETQYF
TRBJ1-5,-,-,TRBV6-1,14,TGTGCCACCCGGGTGGGTGGGTGGAATCAGCCCCAGCATTTT,CATRVGGWNQPQHF
TRBJ1-1,-,-,TRBV6-6,15,TGTGCCAGCAGTTACCTTCCGACAGTAAACACTGAAGCTTTCTTT,CASSYLPTVNTEAFF
TRBJ1-4,-,-,TRBV6-5,14,TGTGCCAGCAGACCGACAGCAACTAATGAAAAACTGTTTTTT,CASRPTATNEKLFF
TRBJ1-2,-,TRBD1,TRBV5-6,14,TGTGCCAGCAGCGCGCCGACAGGGGGCAGTGGCTACACCTTC,CASSAPTGGSGYTF
TRBJ1-5,-,TRBD1,TRBV7-9,15,TGTGCCAGCAGCCCACTACAGGGGGGGAATCAGCCCCAGCATTTT,CASSPLQGGNQPQHF
TRBJ1-2,-,TRBD1,TRBV7-9,16,TGTGCCAGCAGTCGATCGGGACAGGGGGCGGGCTATGGCTACACCTTC,CASSRSGQGAGYGYTF
TRBJ1-2,few,-,TRBV28,11,TGTGCCAGCAGTCTCACAAGAGGCTACACCTTC,CASSLTRGYTF
TRBJ1-6,-,TRBD1,TRBV6-1,15,TGTGCCAGCAGTGAATTCAGGACAGGCGGCTCTGCCCTCCACTTT,CASSEFRTGGSALHF
TRBJ1-2,-,-,TRBV29-1,11,TGCAGCGTTGTTCTCTACGATGGCTACACCTTC,CSVVLYDGYTF
TRBJ2-7,once,-,TRBV6-5,13,TGTGCCAGCAGGGACGGACTTTCCTACGAGCAGTACTTC,CASRDGLSYEQYF
TRBJ2-5,-,-,TRBV6-6,13,TGTGCCAGCAGTGGGATGTGGAGGGGCGGGAAGAACTTC,CASSGMWRGGKNF
TRBJ2-5,-,TRBD1,TRBV7-3,13,TGTGCCAGCAGCTTAGGACAGGTGGAGACCCAGTACTTC,CASSLGQVETQYF
TRBJ1-2,-,TRBD1,TRBV29-1,12,TGCAGCGCTGCGACAGGGGGCCATGGCTACACCTTC,CSAATGGHGYTF
TRBJ2-3,-,-,TRBV11-2,14,TGTGCCAGCAGCTCCCAGAATCCCACAGATACGCAGTATTTT,CASSSQNPTDTQYF
TRBJ1-1,-,TRBD1,TRBV30,16,TGTGCCTGGAGTCTGGGACAGGGCACTAAGAACACTGAAGCTTTCTTT,CAWSLGQGTKNTEAFF
TRBJ1-1,-,-,TRBV28,11,TGTGCCGCCCATGGCGGCACTGAAGCTTTCTTT,CAAHGGTEAFF
TRBJ1-2,-,-,TRBV7-9,14,TGTGCCAGCAAAACGGGGGGGGGAGACTATGGCTACACCTTC,CASKTGGGDYGYTF
TRBJ2-1,-,TRBD1,TRBV6-5,14,TGTGCCAGCAGGCCGGGACAGGGGTACAATGAGCAGTTCTTC,CASRPGQGYNEQFF
TRBJ1-5,once,-,TRBV15,15,TGTGCCACCAGCACCAGAAGGGGCTTGGGGCAGCCCCAGCATTTT,CATSTRRGLGQPQHF
TRBJ2-5,-,-,TRBV6-5,11,TGTGCCAGCAGCCCCGGGAAGACCCAGTACTTC,CASSPGKTQYF
TRBJ2-5,-,-,TRBV6-1,13,TGTGCCAGCAGTGTGCCGACCCGGGGGACCCAGTACTTC,CASSVPTRGTQYF
TRBJ1-5,-,-,TRBV27,17,TGTGCCAGCAGTGCCGCCCCCGGGCCCAGGGGCCATCAGCCCCAGCATTTT,CASSAAPGPRGHQPQHF
TRBJ1-2,few,-,TRBV7-8,14,TGTGCCAGCAGCTTGGAAACAGGGAGAGGGGGCTACACCTTC,CASSLETGRGGYTF
TRBJ2-7,-,TRBD2,TRBV5-6,16,TGTGCCAGCAGCCAACCACGGACTAGCGGGGGGGCCGTAATCCACTTC,CASSQPRTSGGAVIHF
TRBJ1-4,-,TRBD1,TRBV7-2,14,TGTGCCAGCAGCAGGGGGCGCGGTAATGAAAAACTGTTTTTT,CASSRGRGNEKLFF
TRBJ1-1,-,TRBD1,TRBV27,18,TGTGCCAGCAGTTTATCAGTCGGCCGGGACAGGGGGTCTGTGGGTGCTTTCTTT,CASSLSVGRDRGSVGAFF
TRBJ1-3,-,-,TRBV2,14,TGTGCCAGCAGTTCCCAGGTAGCGAGAAACACCATATATTTT,CASSSQVARNTIYF
TRBJ2-7,-,-,TRBV5-1,15,TGCGCCAGCAGCTTGGGGGGACATTATCCCTACGAGCAGTACTTC,CASSLGGHYPYEQYF
TRBJ2-7,-,TRBD1,TRBV6-6,14,TGTGCCAGCATTCCCCGGGACAGCTCCTACGAGCAGTACTTC,CASIPRDSSYEQYF
TRBJ2-6,once,TRBD1,TRBV19,15,TGTGCCAGTAGGCACGACAGGGTTGGGGCCAACGTCCTGACTTTC,CASRHDRVGANVLTF
TRBJ2-7,-,-,TRBV4-1,16,TGCGCCAGCAGCCAAGATACAGAAACCATCCTCTACGAGCAGTACTTC,CASSQDTETILYEQYF
TRBJ2-7,-,TRBD1,TRBV5-1,14,TGCGCCAGCAGCCCGGGACAGGGGGCCTACGAGCAGTACTTC,CASSPGQGAYEQYF
TRBJ2-7,-,TRBD2,TRBV5-1,15,TGCGCCAGCAGCACAACTAGCGGGGGGGCCTACGAGCAGTACTTC,CASSTTSGGAYEQYF
TRBJ2-7,-,-,TRBV18,12,TGTGCCAGCTCCCCCAAGGGGTCGGAGCAGTACTTC,CASSPKGSEQYF
TRBJ1-5,-,-,TRBV5-1,13,TGCGCCAGCAGCTTGGGGCCGGGGCAGCCCCAGCATTTT,CASSLGPGQPQHF
TRBJ1-1,-,-,TRBV18,20,TGTGCCAGCTCACCTACCGTTCTTTATTCCGTGGGACACCCGAACACTGAAGCTTTCTTT,CASSPTVLYSVGHPNTEAFF
TRBJ2-1,-,TRBD1,TRBV7-7,15,TGTGCTAGCAGCTTGAAGACAGGGGGCTGGGATGAGCAGTTCTTC,CASSLKTGGWDEQFF
TRBJ2-7,once,-,TRBV5-1,15,TGCGCCAGCAGCTTTCGTCAGGGGACAACCTACGAGCAGTACTTC,CASSFRQGTTYEQYF
TRBJ2-7,few,-,TRBV5-1,16,TGCGCCAGCAGCCTCCAAACAGGGTCCTTTTTTTCCGAGCAGTACTTC,CASSLQTGSFFSEQYF
TRBJ1-2,few,-,TRBV13,16,TGTGCCAGCAGCCGGGGGTACACTGGAGCCTACTATGGCTACACCTTC,CASSRGYTGAYYGYTF
TRBJ2-7,-,-,TRBV30,15,TGTGCCTGGTCCTCCCCCGGCGGGGCGGACTACGAGCAGTACTTC,CAWSSPGGADYEQYF
TRBJ2-7,-,TRBD2,TRBV18,15,TGTGCCAGCTCACCAACTAGCGGGGGGCCCTACGAGCAGTACTTC,CASSPTSGGPYEQYF
TRBJ2-7,once,TRBD1,TRBV29-1,15,TGCAGCGCTGAAGAAGGACAGGGTCTATCCTACGAGCAGTACTTC,CSAEEGQGLSYEQYF
TRBJ1-2,-,TRBD1,TRBV7-2,15,TGTGCCAGCAGCACCCGACAGGGGCTCAACTATGGCTACACCTTC,CASSTRQGLNYGYTF